Listed below are T cell receptor beta chains from one sample, sequenced in a study of blood T cell repertoires in COVID-19. Generated by immunoSEQ multiplex PCR, the TCRdb table keeps only in-frame clones and is missing some. The table shows 80,000 or so clones, with around 84% occurring only once. The sample taken for sequencing was peripheral blood. These receptors came from a man aged 55 to 69 with COVID-19, enrolled during active disease. Both conserved end residues are part of each CDR3. Each record gives: J gene, D gene, clone size, V gene, CDR3 length, CDR3 protein, CDR3 DNA. D genes are given only for firm matches. Some rows have no size entry. The others give once, few or many, or a class for an expanded clone.

j_call: TRBJ1-2
d_call: TRBD1
clone_size: .
v_call: TRBV19
cdr3_length: 13
cdr3_aa: CASSKQGPYGYTF
cdr3_nt: TGTGCCAGTAGCAAACAGGGGCCCTATGGCTACACCTTC

j_call: TRBJ2-5
d_call: .
clone_size: .
v_call: TRBV20-1
cdr3_length: 10
cdr3_aa: CSARRETQYF
cdr3_nt: TGCAGTGCTAGGAGAGAGACCCAGTACTTC

j_call: TRBJ1-5
d_call: TRBD1
clone_size: .
v_call: TRBV2
cdr3_length: 13
cdr3_aa: CASEGAREQPQHF
cdr3_nt: TGTGCCAGCGAGGGGGCGCGTGAGCAGCCCCAGCATTTT

j_call: TRBJ2-5
d_call: TRBD2
clone_size: .
v_call: TRBV19
cdr3_length: 18
cdr3_aa: CASSRGLAGEAKLETQYF
cdr3_nt: TGTGCCAGTAGTCGAGGACTAGCGGGAGAGGCGAAGTTAGAGACCCAGTACTTC

j_call: TRBJ1-2
d_call: TRBD1
clone_size: .
v_call: TRBV18
cdr3_length: 17
cdr3_aa: CASSPDPGQGAYYGYTF
cdr3_nt: TGTGCCAGCTCACCCGATCCGGGACAGGGGGCCTACTATGGCTACACCTTC

j_call: TRBJ2-4
d_call: .
clone_size: .
v_call: TRBV5-5
cdr3_length: 16
cdr3_aa: CASSFRDLLAKNIQYF
cdr3_nt: TGTGCCAGCAGCTTCAGGGATCTCTTAGCCAAAAACATTCAGTACTTC

j_call: TRBJ1-1
d_call: .
clone_size: .
v_call: TRBV9
cdr3_length: 15
cdr3_aa: CASSVGTLGGTEAFF
cdr3_nt: TGTGCCAGCAGCGTAGGGACCCTCGGGGGCACTGAAGCTTTCTTT

j_call: TRBJ1-2
d_call: TRBD1
clone_size: .
v_call: TRBV5-1
cdr3_length: 12
cdr3_aa: CASSPDRDGYTF
cdr3_nt: TGCGCCAGCAGCCCGGACAGGGATGGCTACACCTTC

j_call: TRBJ1-5
d_call: .
clone_size: .
v_call: TRBV28
cdr3_length: 15
cdr3_aa: CASSLSQGGNQPQHF
cdr3_nt: TGTGCCAGCAGTTTAAGCCAGGGCGGCAATCAGCCCCAGCATTTT

j_call: TRBJ1-6
d_call: .
clone_size: .
v_call: TRBV12-3/TRBV12-4
cdr3_length: 13
cdr3_aa: CASSLNADSPLHF
cdr3_nt: TGTGCCAGCAGTTTAAACGCAGATTCACCCCTCCACTTT

j_call: TRBJ1-1
d_call: TRBD1
clone_size: .
v_call: TRBV10-1
cdr3_length: 15
cdr3_aa: CASSTGGITPAEAFF
cdr3_nt: TGCGCCAGCAGTACAGGGGGCATAACTCCGGCTGAAGCTTTCTTT

j_call: TRBJ2-3
d_call: .
clone_size: once
v_call: TRBV2
cdr3_length: 13
cdr3_aa: CASSDPTGYTQYF
cdr3_nt: TGTGCCAGCAGCGACCCCACAGGGTATACGCAGTATTTT

j_call: TRBJ1-1
d_call: .
clone_size: .
v_call: TRBV29-1
cdr3_length: 12
cdr3_aa: CSVETGTTEAFF
cdr3_nt: TGCAGCGTGGAAACAGGGACCACTGAAGCTTTCTTT

j_call: TRBJ2-7
d_call: TRBD1
clone_size: .
v_call: TRBV15
cdr3_length: 15
cdr3_aa: CATSRDGQASGEQYF
cdr3_nt: TGTGCCACCAGCAGAGACGGACAGGCCTCGGGCGAGCAGTACTTC

j_call: TRBJ2-3
d_call: TRBD2
clone_size: .
v_call: TRBV7-2
cdr3_length: 17
cdr3_aa: CASSLGLAGPSTDTQYF
cdr3_nt: TGTGCCAGCAGCTTAGGGCTAGCGGGGCCTAGCACAGATACGCAGTATTTT

j_call: TRBJ2-7
d_call: .
clone_size: .
v_call: TRBV6-5
cdr3_length: 12
cdr3_aa: CASSPGQYEQYF
cdr3_nt: TGTGCCAGCAGTCCCGGACAATACGAGCAGTACTTC

j_call: TRBJ2-5
d_call: TRBD1
clone_size: .
v_call: TRBV2
cdr3_length: 14
cdr3_aa: CASSRQGVGETQYF
cdr3_nt: TGTGCCAGCAGTCGGCAGGGGGTTGGTGAGACCCAGTACTTC

j_call: TRBJ2-7
d_call: .
clone_size: .
v_call: TRBV7-9
cdr3_length: 15
cdr3_aa: CASSLGAGLGIEQYF
cdr3_nt: TGTGCCAGCAGCTTGGGGGCGGGTCTCGGAATCGAGCAGTACTTC

j_call: TRBJ2-7
d_call: .
clone_size: .
v_call: TRBV5-1
cdr3_length: 15
cdr3_aa: CASSWGRARSYEQYF
cdr3_nt: TGCGCCAGCAGCTGGGGCAGGGCCCGATCCTACGAGCAGTACTTC

j_call: TRBJ2-7
d_call: .
clone_size: .
v_call: TRBV5-1
cdr3_length: 14
cdr3_aa: CASSAPTSPYEQYF
cdr3_nt: TGCGCCAGCAGCGCCCCGACTAGTCCCTACGAGCAGTACTTC

j_call: TRBJ2-3
d_call: .
clone_size: .
v_call: TRBV5-1
cdr3_length: 15
cdr3_aa: CASSLFRGSTDTQYF
cdr3_nt: TGCGCCAGCAGCTTATTCCGGGGGAGCACAGATACGCAGTATTTT

j_call: TRBJ1-1
d_call: .
clone_size: .
v_call: TRBV10-3
cdr3_length: 13
cdr3_aa: CATLREANTEAFF
cdr3_nt: TGTGCCACCCTAAGGGAGGCAAACACTGAAGCTTTCTTT

j_call: TRBJ2-7
d_call: TRBD2
clone_size: .
v_call: TRBV11-3
cdr3_length: 15
cdr3_aa: CASSRTSGNSYEQYF
cdr3_nt: TGTGCCAGCAGCCGGACTAGCGGGAACTCCTACGAGCAGTACTTC

j_call: TRBJ2-7
d_call: .
clone_size: .
v_call: TRBV5-4
cdr3_length: 12
cdr3_aa: CASSPLPGEQYF
cdr3_nt: TGTGCCAGCAGCCCACTACCCGGCGAGCAGTACTTC

j_call: TRBJ1-4
d_call: .
clone_size: .
v_call: TRBV6-1
cdr3_length: 13
cdr3_aa: CASSEAREEKLFF
cdr3_nt: TGTGCCAGCAGTGAAGCCCGGGAGGAAAAACTGTTTTTT

j_call: TRBJ2-7
d_call: TRBD2
clone_size: .
v_call: TRBV9
cdr3_length: 15
cdr3_aa: CASSASGLSSYEQYF
cdr3_nt: TGTGCCAGCAGCGCTAGCGGGCTGAGCTCCTACGAGCAGTACTTC

j_call: TRBJ2-1
d_call: TRBD2
clone_size: few
v_call: TRBV3-1/TRBV3-2
cdr3_length: 19
cdr3_aa: CASSQEVDRRVAGTLEQFF
cdr3_nt: TGTGCCAGCAGCCAAGAAGTTGACAGGCGAGTAGCGGGGACTCTTGAGCAGTTCTTC

j_call: TRBJ2-4
d_call: .
clone_size: few
v_call: TRBV29-1
cdr3_length: 13
cdr3_aa: CSVEGQGQNIQYF
cdr3_nt: TGCAGCGTTGAAGGGCAGGGGCAAAACATTCAGTACTTC

j_call: TRBJ2-7
d_call: .
clone_size: .
v_call: TRBV5-1
cdr3_length: 14
cdr3_aa: CASSLTRDSYEQYF
cdr3_nt: TGCGCCAGCAGCTTGACTAGGGACTCCTACGAGCAGTACTTC

j_call: TRBJ1-3
d_call: TRBD1
clone_size: .
v_call: TRBV5-4
cdr3_length: 17
cdr3_aa: CASSRPGQGESGNTIYF
cdr3_nt: TGTGCCAGCAGCCGGCCGGGACAGGGGGAATCGGGAAACACCATATATTTT

j_call: TRBJ2-3
d_call: .
clone_size: .
v_call: TRBV7-5
cdr3_length: 15
cdr3_aa: CVRSASGGNTDTQYF
cdr3_nt: TGTGTCAGAAGCGCTAGCGGGGGGAACACAGATACGCAGTATTTT

j_call: TRBJ1-2
d_call: TRBD1
clone_size: .
v_call: TRBV2
cdr3_length: 16
cdr3_aa: CASRDPPGQGAYGYTF
cdr3_nt: TGTGCCAGCAGAGACCCCCCGGGACAGGGAGCCTATGGCTACACCTTC

j_call: TRBJ1-2
d_call: .
clone_size: .
v_call: TRBV4-2
cdr3_length: 17
cdr3_aa: CASSQEIRDQRLYGYTF
cdr3_nt: TGTGCCAGCAGCCAAGAGATTCGAGATCAACGCCTTTATGGCTACACCTTC

j_call: TRBJ1-6
d_call: .
clone_size: .
v_call: TRBV7-9
cdr3_length: 16
cdr3_aa: CASSSGTKGPNSPLHF
cdr3_nt: TGTGCCAGCAGCTCCGGGACAAAGGGCCCTAATTCACCCCTCCACTTT

j_call: TRBJ1-2
d_call: TRBD1
clone_size: few
v_call: TRBV5-1
cdr3_length: 15
cdr3_aa: CASSPGQGNSRGYTF
cdr3_nt: TGCGCCAGCAGCCCGGGACAGGGAAATTCTCGAGGCTACACCTTC

j_call: TRBJ1-2
d_call: TRBD1
clone_size: .
v_call: TRBV5-1
cdr3_length: 16
cdr3_aa: CASSWGQGATNYGYTF
cdr3_nt: TGCGCCAGCAGCTGGGGACAGGGGGCGACTAACTATGGCTACACCTTC

j_call: TRBJ1-5
d_call: TRBD1
clone_size: .
v_call: TRBV28
cdr3_length: 14
cdr3_aa: CASSNRGSNQPQHF
cdr3_nt: TGTGCCAGCAGCAACAGGGGTAGCAATCAGCCCCAGCATTTT

j_call: TRBJ1-1
d_call: TRBD1
clone_size: few
v_call: TRBV4-1
cdr3_length: 15
cdr3_aa: CASSQPTGGETEAFF
cdr3_nt: TGCGCCAGCAGCCAGCCCACAGGGGGGGAAACTGAAGCTTTCTTT

j_call: TRBJ2-2
d_call: .
clone_size: .
v_call: TRBV5-4
cdr3_length: 15
cdr3_aa: CASSSQYTNTGELFF
cdr3_nt: TGTGCCAGCAGTTCCCAGTATACGAACACCGGGGAGCTGTTTTTT

j_call: TRBJ2-2
d_call: TRBD1
clone_size: .
v_call: TRBV2
cdr3_length: 15
cdr3_aa: CASRAGTGLTGELFF
cdr3_nt: TGTGCCAGCAGGGCCGGGACAGGGTTGACCGGGGAGCTGTTTTTT

j_call: TRBJ2-5
d_call: .
clone_size: .
v_call: TRBV9
cdr3_length: 16
cdr3_aa: CASSAATLGHQETQYF
cdr3_nt: TGTGCCAGCAGCGCCGCCACACTAGGGCATCAAGAGACCCAGTACTTC

j_call: TRBJ2-7
d_call: .
clone_size: .
v_call: TRBV9
cdr3_length: 15
cdr3_aa: CASSVEGSVIYEQYF
cdr3_nt: TGTGCCAGCAGCGTAGAAGGTAGCGTTATCTACGAGCAGTACTTC

j_call: TRBJ1-5
d_call: TRBD1
clone_size: once
v_call: TRBV30
cdr3_length: 13
cdr3_aa: CAWAQGLRQPQHF
cdr3_nt: TGTGCCTGGGCACAGGGGCTGAGGCAGCCCCAGCATTTT

j_call: TRBJ2-5
d_call: .
clone_size: .
v_call: TRBV11-3
cdr3_length: 16
cdr3_aa: CASSSGGSSLGETQYF
cdr3_nt: TGTGCCAGCAGTAGCGGCGGGTCCTCCCTTGGGGAGACCCAGTACTTC

j_call: TRBJ2-7
d_call: .
clone_size: .
v_call: TRBV30
cdr3_length: 13
cdr3_aa: CAWSGTVPYEQYF
cdr3_nt: TGTGCCTGGAGTGGGACAGTTCCATACGAGCAGTACTTC

j_call: TRBJ1-1
d_call: TRBD1
clone_size: .
v_call: TRBV5-1
cdr3_length: 15
cdr3_aa: CASRPTTGLDTEAFF
cdr3_nt: TGCGCCAGCAGACCTACGACAGGGTTGGACACTGAAGCTTTCTTT

j_call: TRBJ1-2
d_call: TRBD1
clone_size: .
v_call: TRBV12-5
cdr3_length: 14
cdr3_aa: CASGLGQGDYGYTF
cdr3_nt: TGTGCTAGTGGTTTGGGCCAGGGGGACTATGGCTACACCTTC